This is a list of T cell receptor beta chains from one sample in a study of monozygotic twins with inflammatory bowel disease. Using the 5' RACE reads, TCRdb records one entry per CDR3 protein without DNA. The sample totals some 150,000 distinct CDR3 sequences. The sample comprised blood. The receptor source for this set is a human donor with ulcerative colitis or Crohn's disease, or a healthy co-twin of an affected twin (not recorded which). CDR3s include the opening cysteine and the closing phenylalanine or tryptophan. Fields, in order: J gene, V gene, CDR3 protein.

TRBJ2-3	TRBV29-1	CSVVPSQGETDTQYF
TRBJ1-4	TRBV12-3/TRBV12-4	CASSPDLDRVEKLFF
TRBJ1-1	TRBV5-6	CASTFLDTEAFF
TRBJ1-5	TRBV6-2/TRBV6-3	CASSRGGRDQPQHF
TRBJ1-1	TRBV5-5	CATKGRGGTEAFF
TRBJ2-2	TRBV4-2	CASSQGGGPGELFF
TRBJ2-7	TRBV3-1	CASSQGTPKLHEQYF
TRBJ2-4	TRBV20-1	CSARSRLLAKNIQYF
TRBJ2-6	TRBV7-2	CASSPTGGFGANVLTF
TRBJ2-5	TRBV6-6	CASSTPVQETQYF
TRBJ2-7	TRBV2	CASSGTGRYEQYF
TRBJ1-2	TRBV29-1	CSVDLRAGTAYGYTF
TRBJ1-6	TRBV3-1	CASSLRTAGSPLHF
TRBJ1-3	TRBV28	CASSLRGRRSGNTIYF
TRBJ2-7	TRBV12-3/TRBV12-4	CASSFKGGTYEQYF
TRBJ2-2	TRBV4-1	CASRDTGTGPGELFF
TRBJ2-5	TRBV9	CASSVGGLAIQGAQYF
TRBJ2-7	TRBV5-4	CASSGSGTGWYEQYF
TRBJ2-2	TRBV9	CASSARDSRSGELFF
TRBJ1-6	TRBV5-1	CASSPTGSWDSPLHF